This T cell receptor beta chain was identified during a study of T cell repertoires in cytomegalovirus infection. Across the study: Researchers turned to recently identified HLA-C-restricted CMV epitopes as well as well-studied HLA-B-restricted ones.

TCRdb analysed the reads with MiXCR anew, one entry per CDR3 protein. The data hold roughly 730,000 distinct CDR3 sequences, with 33% observed a single time. As regards this clonotype: Antigen specificity is unknown.

General observations from the study: The ex vivo response showed dominance by HLA-C-restricted CMV-specific TCR beta clonotypes.

Germline CDR1 is MGHRA and CDR2 is YSYEKL. The CDR3 extends over 17 amino acids. The ends lost 4 bases at V and 7 bases at J; junction bases unmatched: 11. The sample in question was cultured PBMCs, obtained from culture after CMV antigen stimulation. The V call is TRBV4-1, the J call TRBJ2-1; 12 positions agree with TRBD2. This sequence was found in a human donor in good health (CMV status not recorded). Some clones in this sample may be carry-over from other donors' samples. CDR3 amino acids: CASSRSLAGGSRNEQFF. In DNA form, the CDR3 reads TGCGCCAGCAGCCGTAGCCTAGCGGGGGGGTCTCGGAATGAGCAGTTCTTC.